Listed here are 2 T cell receptor beta chains from one sample, sequenced in a study of cytomegalovirus exposure and HLA in healthy donors. In the PCR, 60 Vbeta and 13 Jbeta primers were used. Sequencing was performed with immunoSEQ multiplex PCR; in TCRdb, only in-frame clones are kept and a portion is missing. The sample yields more than 100,000 clones, approximately 61% seen once. Sequenced sample: PBMCs. The receptor source for this set is a middle-aged woman in good health and CMV-seronegative.

This clone was seen a few times. V and J are TRBV7-2 and TRBJ1-6; D gene uncertain. The CDR3 covers 15 residues. The V end was cut by 8 bases, the J end by 0 bases, with 11 bases between. Germline CDR1 is SGHTA and CDR2 is FQGNSA. The CDR3 region has the DNA TGTGCCAGCGCCTGGAGGAGCTCCTATAATTCACCCCTCCACTTT. Encoded protein: CASAWRSSYNSPLHF.

The gene calls are TRBV6-4 and TRBJ1-6; 9 bases are shared with TRBD1. Germline CDR1 and CDR2: MRHNA and SNTAGT. The J segment lost 4 bases and the V segment lost 0 bases, leaving 4 bases of the junction unmatched. The CDR3 has 17 residues. The CDR3 bases are TGTGCCAGCAGTGACTCCGCGACAGGGGGGTATAATTCACCCCTCCACTTT. This translates into CASSDSATGGYNSPLHF.